Sequencing of this T cell receptor (beta chain) was carried out in a study of cytomegalovirus exposure and HLA in healthy donors. Researchers ran the PCR with 60 Vbeta and 13 Jbeta primers. Libraries were prepared by immunoSEQ multiplex PCR; TCRdb keeps only in-frame clonotypes and omits some of them. The table records a few hundred thousand clones, roughly 91% of them present only once. CDR1 and CDR2 from the germline V gene are SGHRS and YFSETQ. V gave up 0 bases and J gave up 8 bases, with 12 bases separating them. The CDR3 has 14 residues. This chain links TRBV5-1 with TRBJ2-1; the D gene is possibly TRBD2 (6 bases). The sequencing input was PBMCs. The source is a girl aged 2-10 years in good health and CMV-seronegative. CDR3 DNA: TGCGCCAGCAGCTTGGGGGACTCCGTCGATGAGCAGTTCTTC. This codes for CASSLGDSVDEQFF.